This T cell receptor beta chain originates from a study of T cell changes during pregnancy in multiple sclerosis. Libraries were prepared by immunoSEQ multiplex PCR; TCRdb keeps only in-frame clonotypes and omits some of them. Among approximately 61,000 clones, about nine tenths were seen once, and the ten largest hold roughly 3.3%. CDR3 size: 15 residues. Germline CDR1 SGDLS, CDR2 YYNGEE. Trimming removed 3 bases from V and 13 bases from J; junction bases left unmatched: 12. The chain employs TRBV9 and TRBJ2-1, with 11 nucleotides matching TRBD2. Specimen: peripheral blood, collected in the first trimester of pregnancy. This clonotype was obtained from a female donor in good health, enrolled as a control in a pregnancy study. The CDR3 bases are TGTGCCAGCAGCGGATTAGCGGGGGGGCCCTTAAAACAGTTCTTC. Protein product: CASSGLAGGPLKQFF.